The T cell receptor beta chain described here comes from a study of T cell repertoires in cytomegalovirus infection. Study as a whole: Public TCR beta signature analysis indicated the presence of both CMV infection and matching HLA type. Notes on the study in general: Summed frequency of shared TCR beta families picked out CMV carriers who also had the relevant HLA. The ex vivo response was dominated by HLA-C-restricted CMV-specific TCR beta clonotypes.

This clonotype came up many times. No antigen is known for it. This CDR3 region has 11 residues. Trimming removed 1 base from V and 4 bases from J, with 1 base in between. One entry per CDR3 protein results from TCRdb running MiXCR on the reads. This table has 150,000 to 200,000 distinct CDR3 sequences, approximately 9.7% appearing once. Sequenced sample: PBMCs. The chain has TRBV12-3 or TRBV12-4 and TRBJ1-1, with D unresolved. This sequence originates from a human donor in good health (CMV status not recorded). Some clones in this sample may be carry-over from other donors' samples. The CDR3 is CASSLGTEAFF. CDR3 bases: TGTGCCAGCAGTTTAGGCACTGAAGCTTTCTTT.